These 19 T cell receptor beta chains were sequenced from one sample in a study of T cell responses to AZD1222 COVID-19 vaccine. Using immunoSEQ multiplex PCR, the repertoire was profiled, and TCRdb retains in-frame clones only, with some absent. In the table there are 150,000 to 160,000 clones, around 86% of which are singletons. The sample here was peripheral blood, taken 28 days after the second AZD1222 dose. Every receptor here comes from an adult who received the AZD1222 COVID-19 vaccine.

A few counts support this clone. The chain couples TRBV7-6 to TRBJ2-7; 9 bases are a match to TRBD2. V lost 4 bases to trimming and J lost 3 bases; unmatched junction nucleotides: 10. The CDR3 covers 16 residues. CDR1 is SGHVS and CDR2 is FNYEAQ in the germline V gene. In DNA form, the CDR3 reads TGTGCCAGCAGCTCCACCTCTAGCGGGGTGAGCTACGAGCAGTACTTC. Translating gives CASSSTSSGVSYEQYF.

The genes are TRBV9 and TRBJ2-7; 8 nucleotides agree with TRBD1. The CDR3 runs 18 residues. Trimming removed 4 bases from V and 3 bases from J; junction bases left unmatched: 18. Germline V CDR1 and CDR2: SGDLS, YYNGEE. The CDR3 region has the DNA TGTGCCAGCAGCCCTACACCCTACGTGACAGGGGAACACTACGAGCAGTACTTC. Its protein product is CASSPTPYVTGEHYEQYF.

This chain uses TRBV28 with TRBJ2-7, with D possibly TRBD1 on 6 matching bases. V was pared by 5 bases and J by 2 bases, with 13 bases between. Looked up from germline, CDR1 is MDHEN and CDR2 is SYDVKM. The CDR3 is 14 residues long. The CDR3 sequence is CASSTRDTAYEQYF. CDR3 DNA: TGTGCCAGCAGTACCCGGGACACCGCCTACGAGCAGTACTTC.

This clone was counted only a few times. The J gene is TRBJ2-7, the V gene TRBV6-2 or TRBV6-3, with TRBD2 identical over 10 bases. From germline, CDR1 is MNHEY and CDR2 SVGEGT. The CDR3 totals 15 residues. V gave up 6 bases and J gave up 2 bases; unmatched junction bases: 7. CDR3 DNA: TGTGCCAGCAGCTTGTCTAGCGGGAGAACCTACGAGCAGTACTTC. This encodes CASSLSSGRTYEQYF.

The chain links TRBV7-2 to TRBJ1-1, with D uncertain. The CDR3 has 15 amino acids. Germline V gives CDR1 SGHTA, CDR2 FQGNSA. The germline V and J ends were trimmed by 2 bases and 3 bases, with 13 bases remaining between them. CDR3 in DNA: TGTGCCAGCAGCTTAACATGGATTTCGGACACTGAAGCTTTCTTT. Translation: CASSLTWISDTEAFF.

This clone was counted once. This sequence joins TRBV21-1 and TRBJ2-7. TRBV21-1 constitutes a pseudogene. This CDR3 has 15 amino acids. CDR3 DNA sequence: TGTGCCAGCAGCCCCCATAAGGCCTATCCCTACGAGCAGTACTTC. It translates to CASSPHKAYPYEQYF.

The CDR3 DNA is TGTGCTAGTGGTTTGGGGAGGACTAGCGAAAACACCGGGGAGCTGTTTTTT. Protein product: CASGLGRTSENTGELFF. The V gene is TRBV12-5, the J gene TRBJ2-2, with TRBD2 matching over 9 bases. CDR1 and CDR2 from the germline V gene are LGHNT and FRNRAP. This CDR3 comprises 17 residues. After removal of 1 base from V and 2 bases from J, the junction contained 5 bases not matched to a gene.

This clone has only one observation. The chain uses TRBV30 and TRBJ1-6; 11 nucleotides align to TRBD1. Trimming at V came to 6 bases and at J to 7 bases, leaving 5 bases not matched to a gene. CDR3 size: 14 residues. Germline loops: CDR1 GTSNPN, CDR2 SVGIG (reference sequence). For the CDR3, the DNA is TGTGCCTGTAGGACAGGGGGCAAGAATTCACCCCTCCACTTT. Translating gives CACRTGGKNSPLHF. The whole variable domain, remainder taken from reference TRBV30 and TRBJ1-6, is SQTIHQWPATLVQPVGSPLSLECTVEGTSNPNLYWYRQAAGRGLQLLFYSVGIGQISSEVPQNLSASRPQDRQFILSSKKLLLSDSGFYLCACRTGGKNSPLHFGNGTRLTVT.

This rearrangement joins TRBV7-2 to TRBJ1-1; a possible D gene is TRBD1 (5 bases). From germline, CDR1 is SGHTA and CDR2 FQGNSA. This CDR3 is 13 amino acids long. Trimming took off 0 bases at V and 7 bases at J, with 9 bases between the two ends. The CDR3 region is CASSLAGPGEAFF. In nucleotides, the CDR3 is TGTGCCAGCAGCTTAGCGGGGCCGGGTGAAGCTTTCTTT. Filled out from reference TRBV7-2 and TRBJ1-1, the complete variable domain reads GAGVSQSPSNKVTEKGKDVELRCDPISGHTALYWYRQSLGQGLEFLIYFQGNSAPDKSGLPSDRFSAERTGGSVSTLTIQRTQQEDSAVYLCASSLAGPGEAFFGQGTRLTVV.

CDR3 in amino acids: CASSQVGGLSGNTIYF. DNA of the CDR3: TGTGCCAGCAGCCAAGTTGGCGGGCTCTCTGGAAACACCATATATTTT. This chain uses TRBV4-2 with TRBJ1-3; unclear D gene. The germline V gene has CDR1 LGHNA and CDR2 YNFKEQ. The CDR3 has 16 amino acids. Trimming shortened V by 1 base and J by 0 bases, and 10 bases separated the two germline ends.

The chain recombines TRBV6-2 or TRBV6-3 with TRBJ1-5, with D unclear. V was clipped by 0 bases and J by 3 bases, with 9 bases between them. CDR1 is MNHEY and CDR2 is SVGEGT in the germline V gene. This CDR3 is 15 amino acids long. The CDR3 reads CASSYSTGFNQPQHF. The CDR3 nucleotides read TGTGCCAGCAGTTACTCGACCGGGTTCAATCAGCCCCAGCATTTT.

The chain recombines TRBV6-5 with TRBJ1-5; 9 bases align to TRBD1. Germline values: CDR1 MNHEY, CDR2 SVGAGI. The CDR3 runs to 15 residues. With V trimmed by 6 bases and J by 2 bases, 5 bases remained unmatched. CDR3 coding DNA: TGTGCCAGCAGAGTGGGACAGGGAGGCAATCAGCCCCAGCATTTT. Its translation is CASRVGQGGNQPQHF.

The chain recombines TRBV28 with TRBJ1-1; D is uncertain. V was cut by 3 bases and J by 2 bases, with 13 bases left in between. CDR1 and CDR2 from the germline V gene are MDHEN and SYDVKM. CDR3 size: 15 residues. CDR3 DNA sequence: TGTGCCAGCAGTTTTCCCCCGGCAGGTAACACTGAAGCTTTCTTT. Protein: CASSFPPAGNTEAFF.

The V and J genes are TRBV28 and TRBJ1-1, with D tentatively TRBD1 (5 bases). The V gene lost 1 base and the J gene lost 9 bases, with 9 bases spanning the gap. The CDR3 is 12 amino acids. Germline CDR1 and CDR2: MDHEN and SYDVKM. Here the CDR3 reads CASSLLGEKAFF. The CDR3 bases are TGTGCCAGCAGTTTATTAGGGGAGAAAGCTTTCTTT.

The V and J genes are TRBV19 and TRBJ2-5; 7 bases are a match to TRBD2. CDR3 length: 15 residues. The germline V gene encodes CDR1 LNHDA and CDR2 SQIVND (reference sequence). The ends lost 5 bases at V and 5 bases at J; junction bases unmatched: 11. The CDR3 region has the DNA TGTGCCAGTAGTCAAGACCCTAGCGGAGTGGAGACCCAGTACTTC. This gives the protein CASSQDPSGVETQYF. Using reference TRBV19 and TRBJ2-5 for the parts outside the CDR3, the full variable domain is DGGITQSPKYLFRKEGQNVTLSCEQNLNHDAMYWYRQDPGQGLRLIYYSQIVNDFQKGDIAEGYSVSREKKESFPLTVTSAQKNPTAFYLCASSQDPSGVETQYFGPGTRLLVL.

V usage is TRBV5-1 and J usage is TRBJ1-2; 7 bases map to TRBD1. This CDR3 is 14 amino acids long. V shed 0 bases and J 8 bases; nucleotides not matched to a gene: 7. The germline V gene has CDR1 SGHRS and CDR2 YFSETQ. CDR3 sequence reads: CASSLVGGASGYTF. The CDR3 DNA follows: TGCGCCAGCAGCTTGGTAGGGGGCGCGTCCGGCTACACCTTC.

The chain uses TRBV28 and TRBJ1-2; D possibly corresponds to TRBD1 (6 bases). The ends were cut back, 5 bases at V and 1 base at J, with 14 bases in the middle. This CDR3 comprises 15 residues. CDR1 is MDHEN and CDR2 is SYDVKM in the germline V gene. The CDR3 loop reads CASSRGGTLNYGYTF. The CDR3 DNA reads TGTGCCAGCAGTCGCGGGGGGACACTTAACTATGGCTACACCTTC.

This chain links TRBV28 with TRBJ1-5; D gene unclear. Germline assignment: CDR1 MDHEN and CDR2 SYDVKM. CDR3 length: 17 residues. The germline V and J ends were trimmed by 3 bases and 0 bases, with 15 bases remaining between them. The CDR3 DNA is TGTGCCAGCAGTTTCGTAGCGGTTCAATATAGCAATCAGCCCCAGCATTTT. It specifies CASSFVAVQYSNQPQHF. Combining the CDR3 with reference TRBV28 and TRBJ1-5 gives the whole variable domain DVKVTQSSRYLVKRTGEKVFLECVQDMDHENMFWYRQDPGLGLRLIYFSYDVKMKEKGDIPEGYSVSREKKERFSLILESASTNQTSMYLCASSFVAVQYSNQPQHFGDGTRLSIL.

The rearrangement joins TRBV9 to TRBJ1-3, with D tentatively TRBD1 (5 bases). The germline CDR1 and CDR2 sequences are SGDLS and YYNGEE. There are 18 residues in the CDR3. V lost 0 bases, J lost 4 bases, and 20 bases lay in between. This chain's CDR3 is CASSVDPSVEGRGNTIYF. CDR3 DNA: TGTGCCAGCAGCGTAGACCCCTCCGTGGAGGGACGGGGAAACACCATATATTTT.